These 26 T cell receptor beta chains originate from one sample sequenced in a study of shared clonotypes between healthy human individuals. The data were produced by immunoSEQ multiplex PCR, yet TCRdb's version contains in-frame clones alone and is incomplete. The top ten hold 0.05% to 0.07% of the sample, which has around 550,000 clones, about 96% seen once. The sequenced material came from naive CD4+ T cells sorted from blood. As for subset: CD45RA+ positively selected. Source of these receptors: a woman between 25 and 40 years old in good health.

The chain employs TRBV27 and TRBJ2-7; D is ambiguous. CDR1 and CDR2 from the germline V gene are MNHEY and SMNVEV (reference sequence). V lost 5 bases and J lost 5, with 13 bases in between. The CDR3 length is 13 residues. The CDR3 region is CASSPSVLDEQYF. As DNA, the CDR3 is TGTGCCAGCAGTCCCAGCGTTCTGGACGAGCAGTACTTC.

This chain uses TRBV5-5 with TRBJ2-1; the D is unclear. Germline CDR1 reads SGHKS; CDR2 reads YYEKEE (reference sequence). CDR3 size: 11 residues. With 2 bases removed from V and 8 bases from J, the gap between germline ends came to 5 bases. The DNA of the CDR3 is TGTGCCAGCAGCTTCGTCGATGAGCAGTTCTTC. It encodes CASSFVDEQFF.

The V and J genes are TRBV19 and TRBJ2-5; 11 nucleotides match TRBD2. In germline, CDR1 is LNHDA, CDR2 SQIVND (reference sequence). This CDR3 has 14 amino acids. V was clipped by 8 bases and J by 4 bases; unmatched bases: 6. Here the CDR3 reads CASRRLAGGETQYF. In DNA form, the CDR3 reads TGTGCCAGTCGGCGCCTAGCGGGAGGAGAGACCCAGTACTTC. Full variable domain (missing parts from reference TRBV19 and TRBJ2-5): DGGITQSPKYLFRKEGQNVTLSCEQNLNHDAMYWYRQDPGQGLRLIYYSQIVNDFQKGDIAEGYSVSREKKESFPLTVTSAQKNPTAFYLCASRRLAGGETQYFGPGTRLLVL.

The chain recombines TRBV6-1 with TRBJ2-5; TRBD1 aligns across 8 bases. The CDR3 contains 14 residues. The V and J ends lost 2 bases and 4 bases, in that order; junction bases with no gene match: 3. The germline CDR1 and CDR2 sequences are MNHNS and SASEGT. The CDR3 reads CASSEITGGETQYF. CDR3 DNA sequence: TGTGCCAGCAGTGAAATCACAGGGGGAGAGACCCAGTACTTC.

This chain uses TRBV14 with TRBJ2-1; D possibly corresponds to TRBD1 (5 bases). V lost 2 bases to trimming and J lost 8 bases, with 10 bases between them. Germline loops: CDR1 SGHDN, CDR2 FVKESK. The CDR3 extends over 13 amino acids. CDR3: CASSQKGWYEQFF. CDR3 nucleotide sequence: TGTGCCAGCAGCCAAAAGGGGTGGTATGAGCAGTTCTTC.

CDR3 nucleotide sequence: TGTGCCAGCAGTTATGGGACAGGGCGGGCAGATACGCAGTATTTT. Encoded protein: CASSYGTGRADTQYF. The V gene is TRBV6-5, the J gene TRBJ2-3; 9 positions match TRBD1. The CDR3 sequence is 15 residues long. The germline V gene has CDR1 MNHEY and CDR2 SVGAGI. V shed 3 bases, J shed 4 bases, and the junction held 5 bases outside the gene matches.

The chain links TRBV11-2 to TRBJ2-7; 10 bases are shared with TRBD2. The CDR3 totals 16 residues. Trimming removed 5 bases from V and 6 bases from J; junction bases left unmatched: 13. Germline values: CDR1 SGHAT, CDR2 FQNNGV. The CDR3 nucleotides read TGTGCCAGCAGCCCGACCCCCTCTAGCGGGAGAGGCGAGCAGTACTTC. Amino acids: CASSPTPSSGRGEQYF. Drawing the rest from reference TRBV11-2 and TRBJ2-7, the complete variable domain is EAGVAQSPRYKIIEKRQSVAFWCNPISGHATLYWYQQILGQGPKLLIQFQNNGVVDDSQLPKDRFSAERLKGVDSTLKIQPAKLEDSAVYLCASSPTPSSGRGEQYFGPGTRLTVT.

The chain employs TRBV28 and TRBJ2-7; D is uncertain. Germline-derived CDR1 and CDR2 are MDHEN and SYDVKM. The CDR3 sequence is 11 residues long. V lost 6 bases and J 4 bases, leaving 7 bases between the germline ends. CDR3: CASSSDYEQYF. The CDR3 nucleotides are TGTGCCAGCAGCTCCGATTACGAGCAGTACTTC.

The chain combines TRBV6-6 with TRBJ2-4; 13 nucleotides align to TRBD2. The CDR3 consists of 16 residues. Unmatched junction bases numbered 10, after V lost 5 bases and J lost 9 bases. The germline gives CDR1 MNHNY, CDR2 SVGAGI (reference sequence). CDR3 amino acids: CASSTTLAGGEAIQYF. Written as DNA, the CDR3 is TGTGCCAGCAGTACCACACTAGCGGGAGGGGAGGCCATTCAGTACTTC.

This sequence joins TRBV7-9 and TRBJ1-2, with 10 bases lining up with TRBD1. The ends lost 6 bases at V and 2 bases at J; junction bases unmatched: 9. The CDR3 runs to 16 residues. The germline V gene has CDR1 SEHNR and CDR2 FQNEAQ (reference sequence). CDR3 residues: CASSRDGTGDNYGYTF. The CDR3, as DNA: TGTGCCAGCAGTCGAGACGGGACAGGGGACAACTATGGCTACACCTTC.

This clone was recorded once. The chain links TRBV6-5 to TRBJ2-7; D is undetermined. Germline V gene lookup returns CDR1 MNHEY and CDR2 SVGAGI. V gave up 0 bases and J gave up 3 bases, with 9 bases separating them. The CDR3 sequence is 14 residues long. This chain's CDR3 is CASSYSWDNYEQYF. CDR3 in DNA: TGTGCCAGCAGTTACTCGTGGGATAACTACGAGCAGTACTTC.

The chain uses TRBV5-4 and TRBJ1-3; a possible D gene is TRBD1 (6 bases). Germline loops: CDR1 SGHNT, CDR2 YYREEE (reference sequence). V lost 5 bases to trimming and J lost 4 bases, with 19 bases between them. CDR3 length equals 16 residues. CDR3 sequence: CASSHPTEGGGNTIYF. In DNA, the CDR3 is TGTGCCAGCAGTCACCCGACAGAGGGGGGGGGAAACACCATATATTTT.

The chain has TRBV7-9 and TRBJ2-7, with 9 bases identical to TRBD2. Trimming cost V 5 bases and J 6 bases; bases outside gene matches: 11. CDR1 SEHNR and CDR2 FQNEAQ come from the germline V gene (reference sequence). The CDR3 consists of 15 residues. DNA of the CDR3: TGTGCCAGCAGCCCTAGGATAGCGGGAGTTTCCGAGCAGTACTTC. It yields the protein CASSPRIAGVSEQYF.

V is TRBV11-3 and J is TRBJ1-1; TRBD1 is a possible D gene (6 bases). This CDR3 spans 14 amino acids. Germline-derived CDR1 and CDR2 are SGHNT and YENEEA. The V gene lost 1 base and the J gene lost 1 base, with 7 bases spanning the gap. The CDR3 protein is CASSLGGPNTEAFF. In DNA, the CDR3 is TGTGCCAGCAGCTTAGGGGGGCCGAACACTGAAGCTTTCTTT.

Comments on this clone: The sample contains more than one DNA sequence encoding this CDR3. The V and J genes are TRBV18 and TRBJ2-7, with 9 bases identical to TRBD1. This CDR3 region has 15 residues. V dropped 3 bases and J dropped 1; count of bases not matched to a gene: 4. Per germline, CDR1 KGHSH and CDR2 LQKENI. CDR3 residues: CASSPPGQGSYEQYF. CDR3 in DNA: TGTGCCAGCTCACCGCCGGGACAGGGTTCCTACGAGCAGTACTTC.

The rearrangement links TRBV5-1 to TRBJ2-6; D call uncertain. This CDR3 contains 18 residues. Germline assignment: CDR1 SGHRS and CDR2 YFSETQ. Trimming pared 4 bases from V and 3 bases from J, leaving 20 bases between. The CDR3 is CASSPASGLTIGANVLTF. The CDR3 region has the DNA TGCGCCAGCAGCCCTGCCTCGGGCCTCACGATTGGGGCCAACGTCCTGACTTTC. Complete variable domain (other parts from reference TRBV5-1 and TRBJ2-6): KAGVTQTPRYLIKTRGQQVTLSCSPISGHRSVSWYQQTPGQGLQFLFEYFSETQRNKGNFPGRFSGRQFSNSRSEMNVSTLELGDSALYLCASSPASGLTIGANVLTFGAGSRLTVL.

V is TRBV4-1 and J is TRBJ2-2; 10 bases align to TRBD2. Per the germline V gene, CDR1 is MGHRA and CDR2 is YSYEKL. This CDR3 comprises 18 residues. The V segment lost 4 bases and the J segment 3 bases; nucleotides outside the gene matches: 11. CDR3 sequence reads: CASSPLPGLADDTGELFF. In DNA form, the CDR3 reads TGCGCCAGCAGCCCTTTACCCGGACTAGCGGACGACACCGGGGAGCTGTTTTTT.

The V call is TRBV14, the J call TRBJ2-5; 7 bases fit TRBD2. The closer fit of TRBJ2-7 to the DNA end suggests the J call may be wrong. CDR3 length equals 20 residues. Germline V CDR1 and CDR2: SGHDN, FVKESK. In DNA, the CDR3 is TGTGCCAGCAGCCAAGAAAGTCTTAGGCTAGCGGAAGTCTCCCCGTACGAGCAGTACTTC. This translates into CASSQESLRLAEVSPYEQYF.

This chain uses TRBV28 with TRBJ1-1, with D perhaps TRBD1 (5 bases). CDR3 length: 14 residues. In germline, CDR1 is MDHEN, CDR2 SYDVKM. V lost 6 bases to trimming and J lost 0 bases, with 11 bases between them. CDR3 sequence reads: CASSLRGMNTEAFF. The CDR3, as DNA: TGTGCCAGCAGCTTGAGGGGCATGAACACTGAAGCTTTCTTT.

The chain employs TRBV5-1 and TRBJ2-4, with 8 bases aligning to TRBD1. Germline lookup yields CDR1 SGHRS and CDR2 YFSETQ. After removal of 4 bases from V and 2 bases from J, the junction contained 8 bases not matched to a gene. The CDR3 runs to 16 residues. The CDR3 DNA follows: TGCGCCAGCAGCCGCCCCGGGACAGGTTCCAAAAACATTCAGTACTTC. Translated: CASSRPGTGSKNIQYF. Full variable domain (rest looked up from reference TRBV5-1 and TRBJ2-4): KAGVTQTPRYLIKTRGQQVTLSCSPISGHRSVSWYQQTPGQGLQFLFEYFSETQRNKGNFPGRFSGRQFSNSRSEMNVSTLELGDSALYLCASSRPGTGSKNIQYFGAGTRLSVL.

This chain links TRBV28 with TRBJ1-2; 10 bases line up with TRBD1. The germline CDR1 and CDR2 sequences are MDHEN and SYDVKM. V lost 6 bases, J lost 3 bases, and 16 bases stayed unmatched. This CDR3 region has 18 residues. The CDR3 bases are TGTGCCAGCAGCTACCTGCGGGACAGGGGCCCTTTATACTATGGCTACACCTTC. Translated: CASSYLRDRGPLYYGYTF.

Concerning this clone itself: One junction end disagrees with the germline gene, perhaps due to a read error. V is TRBV5-6 and J is TRBJ1-1, with 11 bases lining up with TRBD1. The germline CDR1 and CDR2 sequences are SGHDT and YYEEEE. The CDR3 is 15 amino acids. The CDR3 coding sequence is TGTGCCAGCCGCTTAACCGGGACAGGGGGGACTGAAGCTTTCTTT. The encoded protein is CASRLTGTGGTEAFF.

The V gene is TRBV9, the J gene TRBJ2-7, with TRBD1 matching over 8 bases. Germline trimming cut 1 base from V and 5 bases from J; bases unmatched to any gene: 11. The CDR3 length is 16 residues. The V gene's germline CDR1 is SGDLS and CDR2 YYNGEE. The CDR3 sequence is CASSVSPTPGGDEQYF. CDR3 DNA sequence: TGTGCCAGCAGCGTATCCCCAACTCCAGGGGGCGACGAGCAGTACTTC.

The chain has TRBV21-1 and TRBJ2-7; the table's D gene call, TRBD1, was not cross checked with the DNA. TRBV21-1 is shown as a pseudogene. The CDR3 runs 15 residues. CDR3 DNA sequence: TGTGCCAGCAGCTCCGGACAGGGGCAGACCTACGAGCAGTACTTC. Its translation: CASSSGQGQTYEQYF.

CDR3: CASSPSTSGTYEQYF. The CDR3 DNA sequence: TGTGCCAGCAGCCCCAGCACTAGCGGGACCTACGAGCAGTACTTC. The chain uses TRBV11-2 and TRBJ2-7; 10 bases align to TRBD2. The germline V gene encodes CDR1 SGHAT and CDR2 FQNNGV. The CDR3 runs 15 residues. V shed 5 bases, J shed 2 bases, and the junction held 6 bases outside the gene matches.

This clone has only a few counts. The rearrangement uses TRBV28 and TRBJ1-2; no definite D call. The germline V and J ends were trimmed by 7 bases and 5 bases, with 8 bases remaining between them. This CDR3 comprises 11 residues. Germline CDR1 and CDR2: MDHEN and SYDVKM. This CDR3 reads CASTSQYGYTF. CDR3 nucleotides: TGTGCCAGCACCTCACAGTATGGCTACACCTTC.